These 30 T cell receptor beta chains share one sample of origin, sequenced in a study of T cells in Graves' hyperthyroidism and ophthalmopathy. TCR beta CDR3 regions were amplified from RNA. The HTBI primer set was used in a first-round RT-PCR of the TCR CDR3. TCRdb re-derived calls from the multiplex PCR reads in MiXCR, one entry per CDR3 protein. Of under 700,000 distinct CDR3 sequences listed, around 42% were seen once; the top ten hold roughly 8.2%. Sequenced material: peripheral blood or thyroid tissue (not recorded which). The receptors originated from a woman aged 18-29 years with Graves' hyperthyroidism.

The table lists this clonotype with a few counts. The gene calls are TRBV7-2 and TRBJ2-5; perhaps TRBD2 as D (7 bases). Germline V gene lookup returns CDR1 SGHTA and CDR2 FQGNSA. Trimming removed 0 bases at V and 5 bases at J, with 13 bases between. CDR3 length equals 15 residues. For the CDR3, the DNA is TGTGCCAGCAGCTTAGCGGGGGGGGCCCAGGAGACCCAGTACTTC. This sequence encodes CASSLAGGAQETQYF.

The genes are TRBV5-1 and TRBJ1-4, with D possibly being TRBD1 (5 bases). The CDR3 has 14 residues. Germline V gene lookup returns CDR1 SGHRS and CDR2 YFSETQ. V was cut by 4 bases and J by 8 bases, with 15 bases left in between. This CDR3 reads CASSIDRADEKLFF. The CDR3 region has the DNA TGCGCCAGCAGCATAGACAGAGCTGACGAAAAACTGTTTTTT.

The CDR3 is CATSRDGPRGGYEQYF. The CDR3, as DNA: TGTGCCACCAGCAGAGATGGGCCGCGGGGAGGCTACGAGCAGTACTTC. J is TRBJ2-7 and V is TRBV15; D is perhaps TRBD2 (6 bases). Per germline, CDR1 LNHNV and CDR2 YYDKDF (reference sequence). The ends were cut back, 0 bases at V and 3 bases at J, with 15 bases in the middle. The CDR3 has 16 residues.

As for this clonotype: The junction and the germline gene differ at one end; a read error may be behind it. The J gene is TRBJ1-5, the V gene TRBV15; D remains ambiguous. Germline loops: CDR1 LNHNV, CDR2 YYDKDF (reference sequence). The CDR3 runs to 14 residues. The CDR3 sequence is CASSQGQDYQPQHF. In DNA, the CDR3 is TGTGCCAGCAGCCAAGGGCAGGATTATCAGCCCCAGCATTTT.

The CDR3 DNA reads as TGTGCCAGCAGCCCAGGCGGGTTGCCCTACTTC. This sequence encodes CASSPGGLPYF. The chain uses TRBV7-2 and TRBJ2-7; TRBD2 might be the D (5 bases). Per the germline V gene, CDR1 is SGHTA and CDR2 is FQGNSA. V lost 5 bases and J lost 13, with 15 bases in between. This CDR3 has 11 residues.

This chain uses TRBV7-2 with TRBJ2-5, with D perhaps given as TRBD1 or TRBD2 (7 bases each). CDR1 is SGHTA and CDR2 is FQGNSA in the germline V gene. There are 15 residues in the CDR3. Trimming cost V 5 bases and J 4 bases, with 17 bases left between them. The CDR3 is CASSAGGGRGETQYF. CDR3 nucleotides: TGTGCCAGCAGCGCAGGGGGGGGCAGGGGAGAGACCCAGTACTTC.

This clonotype came up a few times. This may arise from a read error, as a much more abundant clone is one base away. V is TRBV5-1 and J is TRBJ1-5; 12 bases fit TRBD1. The CDR3 has 14 residues. CDR1 is SGHRS and CDR2 is YFSETQ in the germline V gene. This chain's CDR3 is CATSLGQGAQPQHF. The CDR3 region has the DNA TGCGCCACCAGCTTGGGACAGGGGGCTCAGCCCCAGCATTTT.

The chain couples TRBV7-9 to TRBJ2-7, with D possibly TRBD1 on 6 matching bases. The V and J ends lost 0 bases and 3 bases respectively, with 12 bases between them. CDR3 length equals 15 residues. Germline assignment: CDR1 SEHNR and CDR2 FQNEAQ (reference sequence). CDR3 in DNA: TGTGCCAGCAGCTTAGCGGGGACAAGTATCTACGAGCAGTACTTC. Its protein is CASSLAGTSIYEQYF.

This clonotype was observed a handful of times. This chain links TRBV6-1 with TRBJ2-5; D may correspond to TRBD1 or TRBD2 (5 bases each). The CDR3 is 14 amino acids. From germline, CDR1 is MNHNS and CDR2 SASEGT. Between the trimmed V and J ends, which lost 3 bases and 5 bases, there was a span of 13 bases. CDR3 bases: TGTGCCAGCAGTGATTTTGGGGGAGCGGAGACCCAGTACTTC. It is translated as CASSDFGGAETQYF.

Note on this clonotype: Germline and junction disagree at one end, which may indicate a read error. This chain joins TRBV24-1 and TRBJ2-2; tentatively, D is TRBD1 or TRBD2 (6 bases each). Germline CDR1 and CDR2: KGHDR and SFDVKD. The length of the CDR3 is 15 residues. CDR3 amino acids: CATSTGQTNTGGLFF. The CDR3 DNA is TGTGCCACCTCGACCGGACAGACGAACACCGGGGGGCTGTTTTTT.

This clonotype was detected only once. The rearrangement joins TRBV29-1 to TRBJ2-6, with 9 bases that match TRBD1. This CDR3 has 17 residues. Losses at the gene ends were 7 bases for V and 0 bases for J; bases not matched to a gene: 10. Germline CDR1 reads SQVTM; CDR2 reads ANQGSEA. DNA of the CDR3: TGCAGCGCTAGACAGGGGGGGACGCTCTCTGGGGCCAACGTCCTGACTTTC. Amino acids: CSARQGGTLSGANVLTF.

The genes are TRBV9 and TRBJ2-2; 7 positions match TRBD2. Per germline, CDR1 SGDLS and CDR2 YYNGEE. This CDR3 spans 14 amino acids. Trimming took 5 bases from V and 6 from J; bases not matched to a gene: 7. The CDR3 is CASSYSSGPGELFF. The CDR3 bases are TGTGCCAGCAGTTACTCTAGCGGTCCCGGGGAGCTGTTTTTT.

At least ten counts were recorded for this clonotype. Germline is not matched at one junction end, which may reflect a read error. The V and J genes are TRBV10-3 and TRBJ1-5; D is undetermined. Germline CDR1 reads ENHRY; CDR2 reads SYGVKD. CDR3 length: 11 residues. CDR3 amino acids: CASSEYQPQHF. Here the CDR3 DNA reads TGTGCCAGCAGTGAGTATCAGCCCCAGCATTTT.

This clonotype was found a few times. The chain has TRBV10-3 and TRBJ2-7, with TRBD1 matching 8 bases. V gave up 4 bases and J gave up 2 bases; unmatched junction bases: 4. The CDR3 has 14 residues. Germline V lookup: CDR1 ENHRY, CDR2 SYGVKD. The CDR3 region has the DNA TGTGCCATCAGTGGGACAGGGACCACCTACGAGCAGTACTTC. It specifies CAISGTGTTYEQYF.

This chain uses TRBV27 with TRBJ2-7, with TRBD1 matching 8 bases. The V gene's germline CDR1 is MNHEY and CDR2 SMNVEV (reference sequence). The CDR3 has 14 amino acids. The ends lost 6 bases at V and 3 bases at J; junction bases unmatched: 7. In DNA form, the CDR3 reads TGTGCCAGCAGACGCCGTGGACAGGGCTACGAGCAGTACTTC. Translated, it gives CASRRRGQGYEQYF.

The rearrangement uses TRBV20-1 and TRBJ1-2, with 7 bases fitting TRBD1. This CDR3 has 13 amino acids. Losses at the gene ends were 2 bases for V and 5 bases for J; bases not matched to a gene: 5. Germline V gene lookup returns CDR1 DFQATT and CDR2 SNEGSKA (reference sequence). The CDR3 protein is CSARRDRGYGYTF. The CDR3 DNA reads as TGCAGTGCTAGACGGGACAGAGGTTATGGCTACACCTTC.

The gene calls are TRBV20-1 and TRBJ2-2; D may be TRBD2 (6 bases). CDR1 is DFQATT and CDR2 is SNEGSKA in the germline V gene (reference sequence). The CDR3 extends over 14 amino acids. V lost 5 bases and J 1 base, leaving 11 bases between the germline ends. CDR3 bases: TGCAGTGCTCGCGGGAAGGGGAACACCGGGGAGCTGTTTTTT. Its translation: CSARGKGNTGELFF.

The chain carries TRBV19 and TRBJ2-7; 9 nucleotides align to TRBD1. CDR3 length: 14 residues. The V and J ends lost 7 bases and 6 bases, in that order; junction bases with no gene match: 10. CDR1 LNHDA and CDR2 SQIVND come from the germline V gene (reference sequence). The CDR3 sequence is CASKVTGGAFEQYF. In DNA form, the CDR3 reads TGTGCCAGTAAAGTTACAGGGGGCGCTTTCGAGCAGTACTTC.

About this clonotype: A much bigger clone sits one base away, suggesting this may be a read error. The chain employs TRBV10-3 and TRBJ1-2, with TRBD1 as a possible D gene (5 bases). Trimming removed 6 bases at V and 6 bases at J, with 14 bases between. The CDR3 has 13 residues. The germline V gene has CDR1 ENHRY and CDR2 SYGVKD. CDR3 DNA: TGTGCCATCAGCTGGGGAGGGGCGGATGGCTACACCTTC. Protein product: CAISWGGADGYTF.

This clonotype came up many times. This chain joins TRBV7-9 and TRBJ2-7; 9 positions agree with TRBD2. This CDR3 region has 14 residues. Germline CDR1 is SEHNR and CDR2 is FQNEAQ (reference sequence). After removal of 3 bases from V and 4 bases from J, the junction contained 4 bases not matched to a gene. CDR3 region: CASSFSGSRYEQYF. In nucleotides, the CDR3 is TGTGCCAGCAGCTTTAGCGGGAGTCGGTACGAGCAGTACTTC.

The rearrangement links TRBV14 to TRBJ1-2; unclear D gene. Per germline, CDR1 SGHDN and CDR2 FVKESK. V was pared by 3 bases and J by 5 bases, with 7 bases between. The CDR3 totals 12 residues. CDR3 DNA sequence: TGTGCCAGCAGCCAGCTAACTTATGGCTACACCTTC. Encoded protein: CASSQLTYGYTF.

This clonotype turned up a few times. The chain joins TRBV25-1 to TRBJ1-2, with D possibly matching TRBD1 (6 bases). This CDR3 contains 16 residues. The V end lost 5 bases, the J end lost 2 bases, and 18 bases lay between the germline ends. The germline V gene encodes CDR1 MGHDK and CDR2 SYGVNS. The CDR3: CASSFFRDTKNYGYTF. CDR3 coding DNA: TGTGCCAGCAGTTTCTTCCGGGACACCAAAAACTATGGCTACACCTTC.

The chain employs TRBV2 and TRBJ1-4; D might be TRBD1 (5 bases). CDR1 is SNHLY, CDR2 FYNNEI, per germline. V lost 7 bases and J lost 4, with 10 bases in between. The CDR3 length is 13 residues. CDR3 nucleotide sequence: TGTGCCAGCACCTACAGGAGTAATGAAAAACTGTTTTTT. Residues: CASTYRSNEKLFF.

This chain links TRBV25-1 with TRBJ2-1; possibly TRBD2 for D (5 bases). The ends were cut back, 8 bases at V and 6 bases at J, with 20 bases in the middle. The V gene's germline CDR1 is MGHDK and CDR2 SYGVNS. This CDR3 region has 15 residues. This CDR3 is CASANGVGGGNEQFF. CDR3 coding DNA: TGTGCCAGCGCGAACGGAGTAGGCGGAGGCAATGAGCAGTTCTTC.

J is TRBJ2-2 and V is TRBV19; possible D gene TRBD1, 7 bases. There are 14 residues in the CDR3. V lost 9 bases and J lost 5, with 16 bases in between. CDR1 and CDR2 (germline): LNHDA, SQIVND (reference sequence). CDR3 DNA sequence: TGTGCCAGCAGGGGGGCCATCTGGACCGGGGAGCTGTTTTTT. Its translation is CASRGAIWTGELFF.

This clonotype was counted a few times. The chain employs TRBV10-3 and TRBJ2-7; possibly TRBD1 or TRBD2 for D (6 bases each). V was shortened by 0 bases and J by 6 bases, with 12 bases between the two germline ends. Germline V gene sequence: CDR1 ENHRY, CDR2 SYGVKD. The CDR3 has 14 amino acids. Here the CDR3 reads CAISESTGGPEQYF. The CDR3, as DNA: TGTGCCATCAGTGAGTCGACCGGGGGCCCCGAGCAGTACTTC.

This clonotype was counted once. The CDR3 loop reads CASSLGDRVGRAETQYF. The CDR3 region has the DNA TGTGCCAGCAGCTTAGGCGACCGGGTCGGACGGGCAGAGACCCAGTACTTC. This sequence joins TRBV7-6 and TRBJ2-5, with no clear D. Deletions cut 1 base from V and 4 bases from J, with 19 bases between. Looked up from germline, CDR1 is SGHVS and CDR2 is FNYEAQ. This CDR3 has 17 residues.

As regards this clonotype: Its ends do not fully match the called genes, so a read error is possible. V is TRBV5-1 and J is TRBJ2-7, with TRBD1 matching 8 bases. The CDR3 contains 14 residues. CDR1 is SGHRS and CDR2 is YFSETQ in the germline V gene. Here the CDR3 DNA reads TGTGCCAGCAGCTCGACAGGGGTCCGGTCTGTGCCGTACTTC. Residues: CASSSTGVRSVPYF.

This clonotype was detected ten times or more. This sequence joins TRBV5-1 and TRBJ1-2; weak D call: TRBD1 (6 bases). CDR1 and CDR2 (germline): SGHRS, YFSETQ. This CDR3 region has 13 residues. The V and J ends lost 4 bases and 8 bases respectively, with 15 bases between them. Here the CDR3 reads CASSLQGGDGYTF. Here the CDR3 DNA reads TGCGCCAGCAGCCTACAGGGTGGGGACGGCTACACCTTC.

Worth noting for this clonotype: One junction end does not reproduce the germline sequence, and a read error may be involved. The chain is built from TRBV7-8 and TRBJ2-7; D might be TRBD2 (5 bases). The germline V gene has CDR1 SGHVS and CDR2 FQNEAQ. The CDR3 has 16 amino acids. Here the CDR3 reads CASSQGLASGIYEQYF. The CDR3 bases are TGCGCCAGCAGCCAAGGGCTCGCCAGCGGTATCTACGAGCAGTACTTC.